This T cell receptor beta chain derives from a study of beta chain features in type 1 diabetes. Study observations and caveats: Patients with Type 1 diabetes showed moderately but significantly shorter TCRB CDR3s in all four CD4+ subsets.

Expressed TCRB transcripts were sequenced because the entire RNA isolate underwent reverse transcription. Produced via immunoSEQ multiplex PCR; TCRdb's table is partial and in-frame only. The table records 600,000 to 750,000 clones, 9.5% to 15% of them present only once. V was pared by 4 bases and J by 5 bases, with 18 bases between. Germline assignment: CDR1 SGDLS and CDR2 YYNGEE. This CDR3 region has 15 residues. A remark on this clone: The target antigen is unknown.

The sample consisted of naive CD4+ T cells from blood. This sequence was found in a young man with type 1 diabetes. The V and J genes are TRBV9 and TRBJ2-5, with D maybe TRBD2 (7 bases). The CDR3 DNA sequence: TGTGCCAGCAGCCCACGGGGGGCGCGGGAGGAGACCCAGTACTTC. Its translation is CASSPRGAREETQYF. The full variable domain, its missing parts supplied by reference TRBV9 and TRBJ2-5, is DSGVTQTPKHLITATGQRVTLRCSPRSGDLSVYWYQQSLDQGLQFLIQYYNGEERAKGNILERFSAQQFPDLHSELNLSSLELGDSALYFCASSPRGAREETQYFGPGTRLLVL.